Described below is a single T cell receptor beta chain sequence and its context. The record originates from a study of shared clonotypes between healthy human individuals. Method: immunoSEQ multiplex PCR; TCRdb's copy keeps in-frame clones and lacks some. The sample lists roughly 1.4 million clones, approximately 98.5% occurring once. V dropped 3 bases and J dropped 1 base, with 15 bases sitting between them. This CDR3 comprises 16 residues. CDR1 is SGHVS, CDR2 FQNEAQ, per germline. Source material: naive CD4+ T cells sorted from blood. Indicated subset: CD45RA+ positively selected. The sequence was collected from a man younger than 40 in good health. The chain joins TRBV7-8 to TRBJ1-1; D unresolved. In DNA, the CDR3 is TGTGCCAGCAGCTTTATTCGGGCCGAAACGAACACTGAAGCTTTCTTT. Translating gives CASSFIRAETNTEAFF.